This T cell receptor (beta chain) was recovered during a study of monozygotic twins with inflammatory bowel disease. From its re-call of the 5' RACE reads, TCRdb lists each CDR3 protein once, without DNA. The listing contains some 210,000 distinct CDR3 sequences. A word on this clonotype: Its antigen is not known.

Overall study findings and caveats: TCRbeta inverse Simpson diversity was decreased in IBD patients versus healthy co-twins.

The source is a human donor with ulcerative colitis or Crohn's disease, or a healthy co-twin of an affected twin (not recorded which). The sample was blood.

The CDR3 loop reads CASSLELADTDTQYF. The chain is built from TRBV5-1 and TRBJ2-3; the TRBD2 assignment by TCRdb is unverifiable without DNA. CDR3 size: 15 residues. Germline CDR1 reads SGHRS; CDR2 reads YFSETQ.